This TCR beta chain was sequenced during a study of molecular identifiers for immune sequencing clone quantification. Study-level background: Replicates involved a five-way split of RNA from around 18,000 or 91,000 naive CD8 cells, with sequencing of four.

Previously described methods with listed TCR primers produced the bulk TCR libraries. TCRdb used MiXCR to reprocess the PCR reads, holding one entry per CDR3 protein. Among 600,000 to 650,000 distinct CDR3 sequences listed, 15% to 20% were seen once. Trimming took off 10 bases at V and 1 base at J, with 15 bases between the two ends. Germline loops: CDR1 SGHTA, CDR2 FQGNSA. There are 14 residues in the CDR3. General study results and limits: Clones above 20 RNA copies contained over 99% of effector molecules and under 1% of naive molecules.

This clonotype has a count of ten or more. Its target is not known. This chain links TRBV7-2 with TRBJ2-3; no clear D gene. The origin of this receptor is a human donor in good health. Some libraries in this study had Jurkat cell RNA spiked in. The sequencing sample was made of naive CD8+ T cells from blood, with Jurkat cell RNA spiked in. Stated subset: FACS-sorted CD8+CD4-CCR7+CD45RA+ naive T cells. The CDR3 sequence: CAIQTNPGTDTQYF. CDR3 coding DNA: TGTGCCATCCAGACGAACCCTGGCACAGATACGCAGTATTTT.